A selection of T cell receptor beta chains follows, all from one sample in a study of cytomegalovirus exposure and HLA in healthy donors. Profiled with immunoSEQ multiplex PCR; TCRdb holds only in-frame clones, not every one. This repertoire shows hundreds of thousands of clones, roughly 84% found once; its top ten account for 0.2% to 0.25%. The sequencing input was PBMCs. The receptors were sampled from a girl aged 2 to 10 in good health and CMV-seronegative. Both conserved end residues are part of each CDR3. A D gene is named only where the DNA matches it firmly. A row's size may be missing; if present it is once, few, many or a size class.

size,J,D,length,V,DNA,CDR3
.,TRBJ2-5,.,13,TRBV7-7,TGTGCCAGCAGCACTCCGGGTCAAGAGACCCAGTACTTC,CASSTPGQETQYF
.,TRBJ2-4,.,17,TRBV6-1,TGTGCCAGCAGTGAATCCCAGTTACCGGGGAAGGGTGACATTCAGTACTTC,CASSESQLPGKGDIQYF
.,TRBJ2-1,TRBD2,18,TRBV5-1,TGCGCCAGCAGTCCGGGGGCTAGCGGGGGGGCCCTGAGCAATGAGCAGTTCTTC,CASSPGASGGALSNEQFF
few,TRBJ1-2,TRBD1,10,TRBV2,TGTGCCAAGACAGGGGATGGCTACACCTTC,CAKTGDGYTF
.,TRBJ1-4,.,16,TRBV9,TGTGCCAGCAGCGTCGAGGGGGGGTCTTTTGGTGAAAAACTGTTTTTT,CASSVEGGSFGEKLFF
.,TRBJ2-2,TRBD1,15,TRBV6-6,TGTGCCAGCAGTTCAGGACAGGGGTTCAGCGGGGAGCTGTTTTTT,CASSSGQGFSGELFF
few,TRBJ1-5,TRBD1,12,TRBV29-1,TGCAGCGCCGGGACAGGGGATCAGCCCCAGCATTTT,CSAGTGDQPQHF
.,TRBJ1-1,.,14,TRBV19,TGTGCCGGTAGTCCCAGGGATCTGGGGACTGAAGCTTTCTTT,CAGSPRDLGTEAFF
few,TRBJ1-2,.,16,TRBV15,TGTGCCACCAGCAGAGTTCCGGCCGACAAGAAGTATGGCTACACCTTC,CATSRVPADKKYGYTF
once,TRBJ2-1,.,13,TRBV27,TGTGCCAGCAGCGACTCCAGTCGGGATGAGCAGTTCTTC,CASSDSSRDEQFF
.,TRBJ1-5,TRBD1,13,TRBV30,TGTGCCTGGGCCCAGGGGGCGGGTCAGCCCCAGCATTTT,CAWAQGAGQPQHF
.,TRBJ1-1,TRBD1,14,TRBV6-1,TGTGCCAGCAGTAAGGACAGGGTAAGGACTGAAGCTTTCTTT,CASSKDRVRTEAFF
.,TRBJ2-3,TRBD1,12,TRBV14,TGTGCCAGCAGGAGACAGGGATATACGCAGTATTTT,CASRRQGYTQYF
.,TRBJ2-1,.,20,TRBV10-3,TGTGCCATCAGTGACCGATCTATGAGGGGGGGAGTTAGCTCCTACAATGAGCAGTTCTTC,CAISDRSMRGGVSSYNEQFF
.,TRBJ2-5,.,12,TRBV19,TGTGCCACTCGGGATGCGTTGGAGACCCAGTACTTC,CATRDALETQYF
once,TRBJ1-2,.,13,TRBV15,TGTGCCACCAGCAGACAGGGAGGCCGGAGCTACACCTTC,CATSRQGGRSYTF
.,TRBJ1-5,TRBD1,15,TRBV7-8,TGTGCCAGCAGCCTCGGGACAGGGTCAAATCAGCCCCAGCATTTT,CASSLGTGSNQPQHF
.,TRBJ2-1,TRBD2,13,TRBV5-1,TGCGCCAGCAGCTTCAGGACTAGTAATGAGCAGTTCTTC,CASSFRTSNEQFF
few,TRBJ1-4,TRBD1,16,TRBV5-1,TGCGCCAGCAGCTTGGTGGCGGGACAGGGTCGGGAAAAACTGTTTTTT,CASSLVAGQGREKLFF
.,TRBJ2-1,.,15,TRBV6-5,TGTGCCAGCAGTCTCACGGGGAGCTCCTACAATGAGCAGTTCTTC,CASSLTGSSYNEQFF
.,TRBJ1-2,TRBD1,16,TRBV6-6,TGTGCCAGCAGTGCCCGTGTTGAGGGACAGCCTCACGGCTACACCTTC,CASSARVEGQPHGYTF
once,TRBJ2-7,TRBD1,15,TRBV5-4,TGTGCCAGCAGCGACCGGGACAGGGGTTCCTACGAGCAGTACTTC,CASSDRDRGSYEQYF